The present entry profiles one TCR beta chain with its context. This CDR3 region has 14 residues. CDR1 is GTSNPN and CDR2 is SVGIG in the germline V gene (reference sequence). Between the trimmed V and J ends, which lost 7 bases and 0 bases, there was a span of 15 bases. The sample originates from a study of response to subunit inactivated influenza vaccine. MiXCR was run by TCRdb on the RT-PCR reads, yielding one entry per CDR3 protein. This sample has hundreds of thousands of distinct CDR3 sequences; 9% to 15% occur once, and the top ten carry under 10%. Sequencing used non-naive T cells sorted from PBMCs, obtained approximately 15 days before vaccination. The chain couples TRBV30 to TRBJ2-5; maybe TRBD1 (6 bases). The sequence was obtained from a man aged 50 or older who received an inactivated influenza vaccine. CDR3 region: CAYRSQGHQETQYF. The DNA for the CDR3 is TGTGCCTATCGGTCACAGGGCCACCAAGAGACCCAGTACTTC.